Listed below are T cell receptor beta chains from one sample, sequenced in a study of blood T cell repertoires in COVID-19. Some clones are missing from TCRdb's copy, which holds only in-frame ones; the method was immunoSEQ multiplex PCR. The table has about 78,000 clones, 86% seen once; the top ten hold roughly 2%. Sample: peripheral blood. Source of these receptors: a woman aged 55-70 years with acute or convalescent COVID-19. CDR3s include the opening cysteine and the closing phenylalanine or tryptophan.

J,V,CDR3
TRBJ2-7,TRBV12-3/TRBV12-4,CASSGTGGYEQYF
TRBJ2-3,TRBV11-1,CASSIQGSGIDTQYF
TRBJ1-5,TRBV28,CASRAGNQPQHF
TRBJ2-2,TRBV2,CASNPGLADTGELFF
TRBJ2-3,TRBV7-6,CASSEGASGIVMDTQYF
TRBJ2-3,TRBV4-2,CASSQMSFGSTDTQYF
TRBJ1-2,TRBV4-3,CASSQARDSYGYTF
TRBJ2-1,TRBV3-1/TRBV3-2,CASSARGGQFF
TRBJ1-5,TRBV2,CASTMGRGGQPQHF
TRBJ1-3,TRBV3-1/TRBV3-2,CASTTDSGNTIYF
TRBJ2-3,TRBV10-3,CAIKGGALTDTQYF
TRBJ2-7,TRBV3-1/TRBV3-2,CASSRLAGASGYEQYF
TRBJ2-4,TRBV6-5,CASRGGGVGIQYF
TRBJ2-7,TRBV9,CASSVEQISYEQYF
TRBJ2-2,TRBV6-1,CASSEKLARSGELFF
TRBJ1-1,TRBV7-9,CASSKPGGNTEAFF
TRBJ2-7,TRBV18,CASSPAGGFDEQYF
TRBJ1-4,TRBV28,CASSSGANEKLFF
TRBJ2-2,TRBV3-1/TRBV3-2,CASSQEWTSHDYTGELFF
TRBJ2-6,TRBV5-6,CASSFFGWAGAGANVLTF
TRBJ1-2,TRBV18,CASSLRDMADGYTF
TRBJ2-7,TRBV10-3,CAITAGLGTSGGTRPYEQYF
TRBJ2-3,TRBV27,CASSFGLAGGSDTQYF
TRBJ1-2,TRBV27,CASSLNSGYGYTF
TRBJ1-1,TRBV7-9,CASNPVINTEAFF
TRBJ2-3,TRBV15,CATSRDSVRGFRTDTQYF
TRBJ2-5,TRBV18,CASSRSQGTQYF
TRBJ2-6,TRBV4-2,CASSQDHTSLSSGANVLTF
TRBJ2-3,TRBV29-1,CSVEWASGITDTQYF